The sequence of this T cell receptor beta chain was determined in a study of cytomegalovirus exposure and HLA in healthy donors. A multiplex PCR was run with 60 Vbeta primers and 13 Jbeta primers. Method: immunoSEQ multiplex PCR; TCRdb's copy keeps in-frame clones and lacks some. The specimen's table records 150,000 or so clones. Germline assignment: CDR1 KGHSH and CDR2 LQKENI. This CDR3 contains 17 residues. V dropped 4 bases and J dropped 4; count of bases not matched to a gene: 15. This rearrangement joins TRBV18 to TRBJ2-5; 7 bases map to TRBD1. This sequence was found in a woman aged 50 to 60 in good health and CMV-seronegative. The sequencing sample was made of PBMCs. The CDR3 coding sequence is TGTGCCAGCTCACGGCTCACCGGGACAGAGTTGGGAGAGACCCAGTACTTC. Protein product: CASSRLTGTELGETQYF.